What follows are 21 T cell receptor beta chains derived from one specimen sequenced in a study of T cells in Graves' hyperthyroidism and ophthalmopathy. The investigators amplified TCR beta CDR3 regions from RNA transcripts. TCR CDR3 underwent first-round RT-PCR with the HTBI primer set. TCRdb ran MiXCR on the multiplex PCR reads and lists one entry per CDR3 protein. The data show hundreds of thousands of distinct CDR3 sequences, more than 15% seen once. The specimen sequenced was blood. All receptors come from a woman aged 18-29 years with Graves' hyperthyroidism.

This clonotype has ten or more counts. V is TRBV7-9 and J is TRBJ2-2, with TRBD1 as a possible D gene (6 bases). Germline lookup yields CDR1 SEHNR and CDR2 FQNEAQ (reference sequence). The V end was cut by 4 bases, the J end by 2 bases, with 17 bases between. The CDR3 has 17 amino acids. Here the CDR3 reads CASSSQTGPTNTGELFF. In nucleotides, the CDR3 is TGTGCCAGCAGCTCACAGACAGGTCCCACTAACACCGGGGAGCTGTTTTTT.

This clonotype was picked up many times. The CDR3, as DNA: TGTGCCAGCAGCCCGGCGGCCAGAAGCTCCTACAATGAGCAGTTCTTC. It yields the protein CASSPAARSSYNEQFF. This chain joins TRBV7-9 and TRBJ2-1, with unresolved D. Germline-derived CDR1 and CDR2 are SEHNR and FQNEAQ (reference sequence). The CDR3 runs to 16 residues. V lost 5 bases and J lost 0, with 14 bases in between. Variable domain in full (rest from reference TRBV7-9 and TRBJ2-1): DTGVSQNPRHKITKRGQNVTFRCDPISEHNRLYWYRQTLGQGPEFLTYFQNEAQLEKSRLLSDRFSAERPKGSFSTLEIQRTEQGDSAMYLCASSPAARSSYNEQFFGPGTRLTVL.

In this sample, this clonotype turned up many times. The chain joins TRBV20-1 to TRBJ2-7; tentative D call: TRBD2 (5 bases). The CDR3 length is 14 residues. V was shortened by 3 bases and J by 3 bases, with 15 bases between the two germline ends. Germline V gene data show CDR1 as DFQATT and CDR2 as SNEGSKA (reference sequence). This CDR3 is CSASTDEGLYEQYF. In DNA, the CDR3 is TGCAGTGCTAGTACCGACGAGGGCCTCTACGAGCAGTACTTC.

This clonotype appeared many times. This chain uses TRBV28 with TRBJ2-3; 11 bases are a match to TRBD2. The V and J ends lost 5 bases and 5 bases, in that order; junction bases with no gene match: 6. This CDR3 comprises 15 residues. Germline V gene sequence: CDR1 MDHEN, CDR2 SYDVKM. This chain's CDR3 is CASSISGREVDTQYF. The CDR3 DNA reads TGTGCCAGCAGTATTAGCGGGAGGGAGGTAGATACGCAGTATTTT. The whole variable domain, filled in from reference TRBV28 and TRBJ2-3, reads DVKVTQSSRYLVKRTGEKVFLECVQDMDHENMFWYRQDPGLGLRLIYFSYDVKMKEKGDIPEGYSVSREKKERFSLILESASTNQTSMYLCASSISGREVDTQYFGPGTRLTVL.

Only a few counts were recorded for this clonotype. The rearrangement joins TRBV28 to TRBJ1-6; the match to TRBD1 covers 8 bases. The ends lost 3 bases at V and 5 bases at J; junction bases unmatched: 3. CDR3 size: 15 residues. Per the germline V gene, CDR1 is MDHEN and CDR2 is SYDVKM. DNA of the CDR3: TGTGCCAGCAGTTTGACGGACAGGGATAATTCACCCCTCCACTTT. It is translated as CASSLTDRDNSPLHF.

This clonotype has at least ten counts. The rearrangement links TRBV5-1 to TRBJ1-1, with D perhaps matching TRBD1 (5 bases). Germline CDR1 reads SGHRS; CDR2 reads YFSETQ. The CDR3 extends over 14 amino acids. V was shortened by 5 bases and J by 1 base, with 12 bases between the two germline ends. DNA of the CDR3: TGCGCCAGCAGAAACAGGCCACGGAACACTGAAGCTTTCTTT. It yields the protein CASRNRPRNTEAFF.

The chain is built from TRBV2 and TRBJ2-6; a possible D gene is TRBD2 (6 bases). Germline CDR1 and CDR2: SNHLY and FYNNEI. V was trimmed by 6 bases and J by 2 bases, leaving 23 bases between them. The CDR3 is made up of 19 amino acids. This CDR3 reads CASSHLRGVLRTGANVLTF. CDR3 nucleotide sequence: TGTGCCAGCAGCCACTTGCGGGGTGTCCTTCGGACTGGGGCCAACGTCCTGACTTTC.

This clonotype was counted at least ten times. CDR3 coding DNA: TGCGCCAGCAGCTCGGACAGAACTTCCTACGAGCAGTACTTC. Protein sequence: CASSSDRTSYEQYF. The V call is TRBV5-1, the J call TRBJ2-7; D might be TRBD1 (6 bases). Per germline, CDR1 SGHRS and CDR2 YFSETQ. This CDR3 has 14 residues. The ends were cut back, 3 bases at V and 1 base at J, with 11 bases in the middle.

V gene TRBV19 combines with J gene TRBJ2-2; D is unresolved. The CDR3 is 11 amino acids. The V end was cut by 2 bases, the J end by 7 bases, with 2 bases between. CDR1 is LNHDA and CDR2 is SQIVND in the germline V gene (reference sequence). Here the CDR3 reads CASSIYGELFF. CDR3 nucleotide sequence: TGTGCCAGTAGTATATACGGGGAGCTGTTTTTT.

This clonotype was recorded at least ten times. The chain joins TRBV12-3 or TRBV12-4 to TRBJ1-3, with unresolved D. V lost 8 bases and J lost 1, with 3 bases in between. This CDR3 is built from 11 residues. This CDR3 reads CASGSGNTIYF. CDR3 sequence (DNA): TGTGCCAGCGGGTCTGGAAACACCATATATTTT.

This clonotype was seen ten or more times. This chain uses TRBV5-1 with TRBJ2-1; 9 nucleotides agree with TRBD1. V trimming: 4 bases; J trimming: 5 bases; junction bases outside the gene matches: 10. This CDR3 region has 16 residues. Germline assignment: CDR1 SGHRS and CDR2 YFSETQ. CDR3 sequence (DNA): TGCGCCAGCAGCGGTGACCGGGACAGGGCCAACAATGAGCAGTTCTTC. This gives the protein CASSGDRDRANNEQFF.

This clonotype was seen more than once but under ten times. This chain links TRBV7-2 with TRBJ2-7; 13 bases match TRBD2. The CDR3 is made up of 19 amino acids. The V gene's germline CDR1 is SGHTA and CDR2 FQGNSA. Trimming removed 1 base from V and 2 bases from J; junction bases left unmatched: 11. CDR3 nucleotides: TGTGCCAGCAGCTTAGAGCCGGACAGGGGACTAGCGGGACCCTACGAGCAGTACTTC. Encoded protein: CASSLEPDRGLAGPYEQYF.

This clonotype was detected many times. V usage is TRBV12-3 or TRBV12-4 and J usage is TRBJ1-5; D is ambiguous. Between the trimmed V and J ends, which lost 0 bases and 1 base, there was a span of 10 bases. The length of the CDR3 is 16 residues. In DNA, the CDR3 is TGTGCCAGCAGTTTAGCAGGAGGTAGGAGCAATCAGCCCCAGCATTTT. Its protein is CASSLAGGRSNQPQHF.

At least ten counts were recorded for this clonotype. This sequence joins TRBV6-4 and TRBJ2-2; D is unresolved. From germline, CDR1 is MRHNA and CDR2 SNTAGT. CDR3 length: 14 amino acids. Trimming left V 2 bases short and J 3 bases short, with 7 bases between. The CDR3, as DNA: TGTGCCAGCAGTGACAGGATGGACACCGGGGAGCTGTTTTTT. It codes for CASSDRMDTGELFF.

This clonotype occurred many times. One end of the junction does not line up with germline, which may come from a read error. The genes are TRBV10-3 and TRBJ2-1; D perhaps matches TRBD1 (6 bases). From germline, CDR1 is ENHRY and CDR2 SYGVKD. CDR3 length: 15 residues. This chain's CDR3 is CAVSPTRDIYNEQFF. For the CDR3, the DNA is TGTGCCGTCAGCCCCACGAGGGACATTTACAATGAGCAGTTCTTC.

Ten or more counts support this clonotype. The chain joins TRBV13 to TRBJ2-5, with TRBD2 matching 7 bases. The CDR3 loop spans 14 amino acids. V dropped 6 bases and J dropped 3; count of bases not matched to a gene: 7. Germline V gene lookup returns CDR1 PRHDT and CDR2 FYEKMQ (reference sequence). The CDR3 DNA sequence: TGTGCCAGCAGGGAGAATCTAGCGGAAGAGACCCAGTACTTC. Protein sequence: CASRENLAEETQYF.

There are many counts of this clonotype. Here the CDR3 DNA reads TGTGCCAGCAGCTTAGTAACTAGCGGGGCCCAAGAGACCCAGTACTTC. Translating gives CASSLVTSGAQETQYF. The chain uses TRBV7-6 and TRBJ2-5; 10 bases are shared with TRBD2. V lost 1 base to trimming and J lost 1 base; unmatched junction nucleotides: 3. The CDR3 length is 16 residues. Germline-derived CDR1 and CDR2 are SGHVS and FNYEAQ.

This clonotype was observed at least ten times. The rearrangement links TRBV3-1 to TRBJ2-7; no firm D call. Germline V gives CDR1 LGHDT, CDR2 YNNKEL (reference sequence). Between the trimmed V and J ends, which lost 1 base and 3 bases, there was a span of 10 bases. CDR3 length equals 14 residues. The CDR3: CASSQGGSFYEQYF. The DNA of the CDR3 is TGTGCCAGCAGCCAAGGCGGTAGCTTCTACGAGCAGTACTTC.

The chain combines TRBV7-9 with TRBJ1-5; D is unresolved. V lost 5 bases and J lost 6, with 11 bases in between. Per the germline V gene, CDR1 is SEHNR and CDR2 is FQNEAQ (reference sequence). This CDR3 contains 13 residues. CDR3 sequence reads: CASSATGPQPQHF. The CDR3, as DNA: TGTGCCAGCAGCGCCACGGGCCCTCAGCCCCAGCATTTT.

This clonotype was counted ten times or more. This sequence joins TRBV6-8 and TRBJ2-1; weak D call: TRBD2 (7 bases). CDR1 and CDR2 from the germline V gene are MNHGY and SAAAGT. CDR3 length: 14 residues. The ends were cut back, 8 bases at V and 5 bases at J, with 16 bases in the middle. The DNA of the CDR3 is TGTGCCAGCTGGGGGGGCACGGATCACAATGAGCAGTTCTTC. Amino acid sequence: CASWGGTDHNEQFF.

V is TRBV12-3 or TRBV12-4 and J is TRBJ2-3, with 8 bases aligning to TRBD2. J was trimmed by 2 bases and V by 6 bases; bases with no gene match: 13. The CDR3 is 17 amino acids. The CDR3 DNA follows: TGTGCCAGCAGCCCCGGCGATAGCGGGATGTTCACAGATACGCAGTATTTT. This codes for CASSPGDSGMFTDTQYF.